The 14 T cell receptor beta chains below come from one sample, sequenced in a study of blood T cell repertoires in COVID-19 (dated by TCRdb to 2020 to 2021). The protocol used for the library was the immunoSEQ multiplex PCR assay. Held by TCRdb, this immuneACCESS table contains in-frame sequences only and omits some clones. Under half of the omission traces to an unresolved V gene where checked; the cause of the rest is unknown. The table for this sample lists 270,000 or so clones; approximately 89% of them were counted only once. The ten top clones hold 11% of the sample. Sample: peripheral blood. All receptors come from a woman in her 30s with COVID-19, enrolled during active disease.

In its sample, this clone was seen once. V gene TRBV6-5 combines with J gene TRBJ2-3; D perhaps matches TRBD1 (6 bases). Looked up from germline, CDR1 is MNHEY and CDR2 is SVGAGI. Trimming left V 6 bases short and J 1 base short, with 8 bases between. CDR3 size: 13 residues. The CDR3 DNA is TGTGCCAGCAGCCCAGGGGGCACAGATACGCAGTATTTT. Translated: CASSPGGTDTQYF.

The V and J genes are TRBV11-3 and TRBJ2-2; D not resolved. V was clipped by 5 bases and J by 7 bases, with 8 bases between them. CDR3 length: 12 amino acids. CDR1 is SGHNT and CDR2 is YENEEA in the germline V gene. The CDR3 here is CASSPRLGELFF. The CDR3 DNA is TGTGCCAGCAGCCCCAGACTCGGGGAGCTGTTTTTT.

V and J are TRBV5-1 and TRBJ1-3, with 9 bases aligning to TRBD1. The CDR3 runs 17 residues. The V and J ends lost 4 bases and 4 bases, in that order; junction bases with no gene match: 12. The germline V gene has CDR1 SGHRS and CDR2 YFSETQ. CDR3 DNA sequence: TGCGCCAGCAGCCCCCCTCTGGGACAGGGATCAGGAAACACCATATATTTT. Protein: CASSPPLGQGSGNTIYF. The variable domain in full, with the rest retrieved from reference TRBV5-1 and TRBJ1-3, is KAGVTQTPRYLIKTRGQQVTLSCSPISGHRSVSWYQQTPGQGLQFLFEYFSETQRNKGNFPGRFSGRQFSNSRSEMNVSTLELGDSALYLCASSPPLGQGSGNTIYFGEGSWLTVV.

CDR3 amino acids: CASSLGHQNTEAFF. The CDR3 coding sequence is TGCGCCAGCAGCTTGGGTCATCAGAACACTGAAGCTTTCTTT. The V gene is TRBV5-1, the J gene TRBJ1-1, with unresolved D. This CDR3 spans 14 amino acids. Trimming pared 0 bases from V and 1 base from J, leaving 7 bases between. Germline assignment: CDR1 SGHRS and CDR2 YFSETQ.

J is TRBJ1-1 and V is TRBV27; D not certain. This CDR3 comprises 15 residues. Germline V gene data show CDR1 as MNHEY and CDR2 as SMNVEV (reference sequence). The germline V and J ends were trimmed by 2 bases and 0 bases, with 10 bases remaining between them. The CDR3 reads CASSLNSPMNTEAFF. In DNA form, the CDR3 reads TGTGCCAGCAGTTTAAACAGTCCCATGAACACTGAAGCTTTCTTT.

On this clone itself: Other DNA sequences in the same sample also yield this CDR3. The chain uses TRBV4-1 and TRBJ2-3, with 14 bases identical to TRBD2. Germline V gene lookup returns CDR1 MGHRA and CDR2 YSYEKL. CDR3 length: 17 residues. V was clipped by 1 base and J by 1 base; unmatched bases: 1. The CDR3 protein is CASSQGLAGGRTDTQYF. Here the CDR3 DNA reads TGCGCCAGCAGCCAAGGACTAGCGGGGGGGCGCACAGATACGCAGTATTTT.

The CDR3 spells CATSDLRGPSYNEQFF. The CDR3 nucleotides read TGTGCCACCAGTGATTTACGAGGCCCTTCCTACAATGAGCAGTTCTTC. The rearrangement joins TRBV24-1 to TRBJ2-1; no clear D. The CDR3 runs to 16 residues. Germline V gene lookup returns CDR1 KGHDR and CDR2 SFDVKD. V was clipped by 1 base and J by 1 base, with 10 bases between them.

The chain carries TRBV5-6 and TRBJ1-1; 7 nucleotides line up with TRBD1. Trimming at V came to 0 bases and at J to 5 bases, leaving 4 bases not matched to a gene. CDR1 and CDR2 from the germline V gene are SGHDT and YYEEEE. This CDR3 spans 14 amino acids. The CDR3 nucleotides are TGTGCCAGCAGCTTGGTAGGGGGCGGTACTGAAGCTTTCTTT. Translation: CASSLVGGGTEAFF. The full variable domain, in which reference TRBV5-6 and TRBJ1-1 provide the parts outside the CDR3, is DAGVTQSPTHLIKTRGQQVTLRCSPKSGHDTVSWYQQALGQGPQFIFQYYEEEERQRGNFPDRFSGHQFPNYSSELNVNALLLGDSALYLCASSLVGGGTEAFFGQGTRLTVV.

The rearrangement joins TRBV27 to TRBJ1-5; D ambiguous. The CDR3 loop spans 13 amino acids. Germline V CDR1 and CDR2: MNHEY, SMNVEV (reference sequence). V lost 2 bases and J lost 7, with 9 bases in between. CDR3 sequence (DNA): TGTGCCAGCAGTTTAATCCTTTCCCAGCCCCAGCATTTT. It codes for CASSLILSQPQHF.

This clone was seen more than once but under ten times. The sample carries other DNA sequences with the same CDR3. The V gene is TRBV18, the J gene TRBJ2-7; TRBD2 is a possible D gene (6 bases). This CDR3 region has 13 residues. Germline loops: CDR1 KGHSH, CDR2 LQKENI. The V end lost 4 bases, the J end lost 2 bases, and 9 bases lay between the germline ends. The CDR3 region is CASSLRETYEQYF. DNA of the CDR3: TGTGCCAGCTCACTACGGGAGACCTACGAGCAGTACTTC.

The rearrangement links TRBV6-2 or TRBV6-3 to TRBJ2-7, with a tentative D call TRBD1 (6 bases). The CDR3 runs 15 residues. Trimming stripped 4 bases from V and 0 bases from J, with 13 bases between. Looked up from germline, CDR1 is MNHEY and CDR2 is SVGEGT. The CDR3 sequence: CASSFRTAYSYEQYF. CDR3 sequence (DNA): TGTGCCAGCAGTTTCCGGACAGCCTACTCCTACGAGCAGTACTTC.

J is TRBJ2-5 and V is TRBV7-6; tentatively, D is TRBD1 (5 bases). CDR1 is SGHVS, CDR2 FNYEAQ, per germline. Deletions cut 1 base from V and 1 base from J, with 10 bases between. The CDR3 spans 15 residues. The CDR3 nucleotides read TGTGCCAGCAGCTTAGGGGCAGGGTCCCAAGAGACCCAGTACTTC. Translated: CASSLGAGSQETQYF.

The V call is TRBV4-1, the J call TRBJ1-3; TRBD1 is a possible D gene (5 bases). The CDR3 runs 17 residues. V was clipped by 3 bases and J by 0 bases, with 15 bases between them. The germline V gene encodes CDR1 MGHRA and CDR2 YSYEKL. The CDR3 DNA reads TGCGCCAGCAGCCAGCAGGTACAGGCGTACTCTGGAAACACCATATATTTT. This gives the protein CASSQQVQAYSGNTIYF.

This chain links TRBV19 with TRBJ2-2, with D possibly matching TRBD2 (5 bases). Trimming left V 5 bases short and J 8 bases short, with 9 bases between. The V gene's germline CDR1 is LNHDA and CDR2 SQIVND (reference sequence). The CDR3 has 12 amino acids. In DNA form, the CDR3 reads TGTGCCAGTAGTTGGGGAGTAGGGGAGCTGTTTTTT. Translated, it gives CASSWGVGELFF.